These T cell receptor beta chains were read from a single sample in a study of CD8+ T cells in alopecia areata. TCRdb keeps only in-frame clones here, not all; method: immunoSEQ multiplex PCR. The sample has under 350,000 clones, roughly 60% seen once; the top ten hold approximately 2%. This specimen consisted of CD4+ T cells sorted from blood, obtained at week 24, from a patient treated with tofacitinib. These receptors originate from a human donor with alopecia areata. The CDR3 runs from the conserved cysteine through the conserved F or W. D genes are given only for firm matches. A clone size is listed for some rows: how often the clone was seen (once, few, many), or a class if it is expanded.

abundance: few
len: 13
d_gene: NA
v_gene: TRBV7-9
j_gene: TRBJ1-2
CDR3nt: TGTGCCAGCAGTTGGGGTGATAACTATGGCTACACCTTC
CDR3aa: CASSWGDNYGYTF

abundance: NA
len: 14
d_gene: TRBD1
v_gene: TRBV5-4
j_gene: TRBJ1-1
CDR3nt: TGTGCCAGCAGCCCCCAGGGGGCGAACACTGAAGCTTTCTTT
CDR3aa: CASSPQGANTEAFF

abundance: NA
len: 15
d_gene: TRBD1
v_gene: TRBV5-6
j_gene: TRBJ2-3
CDR3nt: TGTGCCAGCAGCCCGGACAGGGAGGGCACAGATACGCAGTATTTT
CDR3aa: CASSPDREGTDTQYF

abundance: NA
len: 13
d_gene: TRBD1
v_gene: TRBV29-1
j_gene: TRBJ1-1
CDR3nt: TGCAGCGTCGCGCAGGGGGTGAACACTGAAGCTTTCTTT
CDR3aa: CSVAQGVNTEAFF

abundance: NA
len: 17
d_gene: TRBD2
v_gene: TRBV4-1
j_gene: TRBJ2-1
CDR3nt: TGCGCCAGCAGCCAAGTAAGCACTAGCGGGGGCTACAATGAGCAGTTCTTC
CDR3aa: CASSQVSTSGGYNEQFF

abundance: once
len: 15
d_gene: NA
v_gene: TRBV5-1
j_gene: TRBJ2-7
CDR3nt: TGCGCCAGCAGCTTGGCTGGGAGTTCCTCCAACGAGCAGTACTTC
CDR3aa: CASSLAGSSSNEQYF

abundance: NA
len: 11
d_gene: NA
v_gene: TRBV29-1
j_gene: TRBJ1-4
CDR3nt: TGCAGCGTTGTGAGAGATGAAAAACTGTTTTTT
CDR3aa: CSVVRDEKLFF

abundance: NA
len: 12
d_gene: NA
v_gene: TRBV25-1
j_gene: TRBJ1-2
CDR3nt: TGTGCCAGCAGTAAAACCCCCGGGGGCTACACCTTC
CDR3aa: CASSKTPGGYTF

abundance: few
len: 15
d_gene: NA
v_gene: TRBV10-3
j_gene: TRBJ2-5
CDR3nt: TGTGCCATCAGTGAGAGATCGGGTGAGGGAGAGACCCAGTACTTC
CDR3aa: CAISERSGEGETQYF

abundance: once
len: 16
d_gene: TRBD2
v_gene: TRBV25-1
j_gene: TRBJ2-1
CDR3nt: TGTGCCAGCAGTGTCCTGCGGGGGGGCCACAACAATGAGCAGTTCTTC
CDR3aa: CASSVLRGGHNNEQFF

abundance: few
len: 13
d_gene: TRBD1
v_gene: TRBV25-1
j_gene: TRBJ1-1
CDR3nt: TGTGCCAGCAGTGAGCAGGGGGGCACTGAAGCTTTCTTT
CDR3aa: CASSEQGGTEAFF

abundance: NA
len: 12
d_gene: NA
v_gene: TRBV28
j_gene: TRBJ1-2
CDR3nt: TGTGCCAGCCTTCTTCATAACTATGGCTACACCTTC
CDR3aa: CASLLHNYGYTF

abundance: few
len: 15
d_gene: NA
v_gene: TRBV5-4
j_gene: TRBJ2-7
CDR3nt: TGTGCCAGCAGCTTGAGGGCCAGGAACTCCTACGAGCAGTACTTC
CDR3aa: CASSLRARNSYEQYF

abundance: few
len: 12
d_gene: NA
v_gene: TRBV21-1
j_gene: TRBJ2-7
CDR3nt: TGTGCCAGCAGCACTAAGGGGTCACTGCGGTACTTC
CDR3aa: CASSTKGSLRYF

abundance: NA
len: 13
d_gene: NA
v_gene: TRBV5-1
j_gene: TRBJ1-2
CDR3nt: TGCGCCAGCAGCTTGGAGAGCAGGGTTGGCTACACCTTC
CDR3aa: CASSLESRVGYTF

abundance: few
len: 15
d_gene: TRBD1
v_gene: TRBV28
j_gene: TRBJ2-1
CDR3nt: TGTGCCAGCAGTTCAGGACAGGGGGCCTACAATGAGCAGTTCTTC
CDR3aa: CASSSGQGAYNEQFF

abundance: NA
len: 15
d_gene: TRBD1
v_gene: TRBV7-2
j_gene: TRBJ2-2
CDR3nt: TGTGCCAGCAGCCTAGGGGGCGCGAACACCGGGGAGCTGTTTTTT
CDR3aa: CASSLGGANTGELFF

abundance: few
len: 12
d_gene: NA
v_gene: TRBV10-3
j_gene: TRBJ2-5
CDR3nt: TGTGCCATCGGACGGCCCCAAGAGACCCAGTACTTC
CDR3aa: CAIGRPQETQYF

abundance: NA
len: 11
d_gene: NA
v_gene: TRBV5-1
j_gene: TRBJ2-3
CDR3nt: TGCGCCAGCATGGAGACAGATACGCAGTATTTT
CDR3aa: CASMETDTQYF

abundance: few
len: 11
d_gene: NA
v_gene: TRBV28
j_gene: TRBJ2-5
CDR3nt: TGTGCCAGCAGTTCGACGGGGACCCAGTACTTC
CDR3aa: CASSSTGTQYF

abundance: few
len: 11
d_gene: NA
v_gene: TRBV5-8
j_gene: TRBJ2-1
CDR3nt: TGTGGGTGGTGGTCCTACAATGAGCAGTTCTTC
CDR3aa: CGWWSYNEQFF

abundance: NA
len: 15
d_gene: TRBD1
v_gene: TRBV5-6
j_gene: TRBJ2-2
CDR3nt: TGTGCCAGCTCGCGGACAGGGGGCAACACCGGGGAGCTGTTTTTT
CDR3aa: CASSRTGGNTGELFF

abundance: NA
len: 12
d_gene: NA
v_gene: TRBV29-1
j_gene: TRBJ2-3
CDR3nt: TGCAGCGTTGAAGGGGGCACAGATACGCAGTATTTT
CDR3aa: CSVEGGTDTQYF

abundance: once
len: 16
d_gene: TRBD1
v_gene: TRBV9
j_gene: TRBJ2-1
CDR3nt: TGTGCCAGCAGCGTTGGGGACAGAAGATCCTACAATGAGCAGTTCTTC
CDR3aa: CASSVGDRRSYNEQFF

abundance: few
len: 13
d_gene: NA
v_gene: TRBV5-1
j_gene: TRBJ2-5
CDR3nt: TGCGCCAGCAGCTTCGGGGGCCAAGAGACCCAGTACTTC
CDR3aa: CASSFGGQETQYF

abundance: NA
len: 16
d_gene: NA
v_gene: TRBV9
j_gene: TRBJ2-2
CDR3nt: TGTGCCAGCAGTTACTCCACAGGGATAGGCACCGGGGAGCTGTTTTTT
CDR3aa: CASSYSTGIGTGELFF

abundance: NA
len: 13
d_gene: NA
v_gene: TRBV29-1
j_gene: TRBJ2-1
CDR3nt: TGCAGCGTTACAAAGAGCTCCTACAATGAGCAGTTCTTC
CDR3aa: CSVTKSSYNEQFF

abundance: once
len: 13
d_gene: TRBD1
v_gene: TRBV4-1
j_gene: TRBJ1-2
CDR3nt: TGCGCCAGCAGCGAAGACAGGGGAGTTGGCTACACCTTC
CDR3aa: CASSEDRGVGYTF

abundance: NA
len: 15
d_gene: TRBD2
v_gene: TRBV28
j_gene: TRBJ2-5
CDR3nt: TGTGCCAGCAGTTCCCTAGCGGGTAGACAAGAGACCCAGTACTTC
CDR3aa: CASSSLAGRQETQYF

abundance: NA
len: 15
d_gene: NA
v_gene: TRBV25-1
j_gene: TRBJ2-7
CDR3nt: TGTGCCAGCAGTGACCAACGCCAGGGACACTACGAGCAGTACTTC
CDR3aa: CASSDQRQGHYEQYF

abundance: NA
len: 12
d_gene: NA
v_gene: TRBV7-2
j_gene: TRBJ2-3
CDR3nt: TGTGCCAGCAGCTTAGTGGCAGATACGCAGTATTTT
CDR3aa: CASSLVADTQYF

abundance: NA
len: 14
d_gene: NA
v_gene: TRBV14
j_gene: TRBJ2-3
CDR3nt: TGTGCCAGCAGCCAATCGGTTGGCACAGATACGCAGTATTTT
CDR3aa: CASSQSVGTDTQYF

abundance: NA
len: 13
d_gene: TRBD1
v_gene: TRBV30
j_gene: TRBJ1-1
CDR3nt: TGTGCCTGGAGTCCTCACAGGGGAACTGAAGCTTTCTTT
CDR3aa: CAWSPHRGTEAFF